The T cell receptor beta chain described here comes from a study of CD8+ T cells in alopecia areata. This clone showed up just once. Specified treatment: oral pan-JAK inhibitor, 5-10 mg twice daily. Collected material from alopecia areata patients comprised lesional scalp punch biopsies and peripheral blood. Looked up from germline, CDR1 is SQVTM and CDR2 is ANQGSEA. The CDR3 consists of 15 residues. With 6 bases clipped from V and 3 bases from J, the junction kept 8 bases outside the gene matches. The authors extracted RNA and reverse transcribed it into cDNA as the sequencing template. Repertoires were generated with immunoSEQ multiplex PCR, while TCRdb's copy carries only in-frame clones and drops some. The sample lists approximately 300,000 clones; more than 45% were seen once.

The chain combines TRBV29-1 with TRBJ1-6; 7 positions match TRBD1. The starting material was CD4+ T cells sorted from blood, obtained at week 24, from a patient treated with tofacitinib. This clonotype was obtained from a human donor with alopecia areata. CDR3 DNA sequence: TGCAGCGTCGCAACTGGGACAGTCTATAATTCACCCCTCCACTTT. Protein product: CSVATGTVYNSPLHF.